The 22 T cell receptor beta chains listed next were all sequenced from one sample in a study of cytomegalovirus exposure and HLA in healthy donors (dated by TCRdb to 2016 to 2017). Libraries came from the immunoSEQ multiplex PCR assay. A mixture of 60 forward primers for TCR Vbeta segments and 13 reverse primers for TCR Jbeta segments was used in the multiplex PCR. The immuneACCESS repertoire file appears here via TCRdb, limited to in-frame rearrangements. These files lack a portion of the clones; in checked studies, under half of the deficit traces to unresolved V genes, and the cause of the others is not known. The sample profile shows 95,000 to 150,000 clones; around 76% of them were found once. The ten largest clones capture 30% of the sample. Material: PBMCs. These receptors came from a man between 60 and 75 years old in good health and CMV-seropositive.

The V and J genes are TRBV20-1 and TRBJ2-7, with D unresolved. Germline assignment: CDR1 DFQATT and CDR2 SNEGSKA (reference sequence). The V end was cut by 3 bases, the J end by 7 bases, with 4 bases between. The CDR3 runs 9 residues. The CDR3, as DNA: TGCAGTGCTAGCGTGGAGCAGTACTTC. This sequence encodes CSASVEQYF.

The rearrangement joins TRBV9 to TRBJ2-7; weak D call: TRBD2 (5 bases). The CDR3 runs to 16 residues. Trimming pared 0 bases from V and 2 bases from J, leaving 15 bases between. Germline V CDR1 and CDR2: SGDLS, YYNGEE. CDR3 sequence: CASSVGSGGLTYEQYF. CDR3 nucleotides: TGTGCCAGCAGCGTAGGAAGCGGCGGGCTGACCTACGAGCAGTACTTC.

This chain links TRBV7-2 with TRBJ1-2, with 7 bases identical to TRBD1. V was clipped by 5 bases and J by 5 bases; unmatched bases: 17. From germline, CDR1 is SGHTA and CDR2 FQGNSA. The CDR3 has 17 amino acids. In DNA form, the CDR3 reads TGTGCCAGCAGCACGTCCGGGACAGCTCGCGGAGGGTATGGCTACACCTTC. Translating gives CASSTSGTARGGYGYTF.

This clone was seen only a few times. The chain has TRBV6-4 and TRBJ1-5, with D perhaps TRBD1 (6 bases). Germline V gene sequence: CDR1 MRHNA, CDR2 SNTAGT. V was trimmed by 6 bases and J by 7 bases, leaving 19 bases between them. The CDR3 loop spans 15 amino acids. The DNA of the CDR3 is TGTGCCAGCAGCTCCACGGGGGGGGGCGGACAGCCCCAGCATTTT. Translated: CASSSTGGGGQPQHF.

J is TRBJ1-5 and V is TRBV5-1, with D possibly matching TRBD1 (5 bases). Germline V lookup: CDR1 SGHRS, CDR2 YFSETQ. The CDR3 consists of 15 residues. Trimming pared 3 bases from V and 4 bases from J, leaving 14 bases between. CDR3 in DNA: TGCGCCAGCAGCTGGACTGCAGGGACTAATCAGCCCCAGCATTTT. The encoded protein is CASSWTAGTNQPQHF.

The J gene is TRBJ2-7, the V gene TRBV5-6; 8 bases map to TRBD1. Per germline, CDR1 SGHDT and CDR2 YYEEEE. With 2 bases clipped from V and 5 bases from J, the junction kept 6 bases outside the gene matches. CDR3 length: 14 residues. The CDR3 DNA is TGTGCCAGCAGCTTCGGGACAGGAGCCGACGAGCAGTACTTC. It translates to CASSFGTGADEQYF.

The rearrangement joins TRBV9 to TRBJ2-1; TRBD2 agrees at 7 bases. V lost 0 bases, J lost 4 bases, and 25 bases stayed unmatched. Germline CDR1 SGDLS, CDR2 YYNGEE. The CDR3 length is 22 residues. CDR3 sequence reads: CASSVAQLAGALKGSSYNEQFF. The CDR3 nucleotides read TGTGCCAGCAGCGTAGCTCAATTGGCGGGAGCTTTAAAAGGTTCTTCGTACAATGAGCAGTTCTTC. Combining the CDR3 with reference TRBV9 and TRBJ2-1 gives the whole variable domain DSGVTQTPKHLITATGQRVTLRCSPRSGDLSVYWYQQSLDQGLQFLIQYYNGEERAKGNILERFSAQQFPDLHSELNLSSLELGDSALYFCASSVAQLAGALKGSSYNEQFFGPGTRLTVL.

This clone was counted a single time. The V call is TRBV9, the J call TRBJ1-6, with a tentative D call TRBD1 (5 bases). Trimming left V 2 bases short and J 5 bases short, with 8 bases between. The V gene's germline CDR1 is SGDLS and CDR2 YYNGEE. CDR3 length: 14 amino acids. CDR3 nucleotide sequence: TGTGCCAGCAGCGTCAGGGTAAATAATTCACCCCTCCACTTT. Translating it yields CASSVRVNNSPLHF.

The chain combines TRBV19 with TRBJ2-1, with 14 bases that match TRBD2. This CDR3 has 15 amino acids. V shed 6 bases, J shed 7 bases, and the junction held 5 bases outside the gene matches. Per the germline V gene, CDR1 is LNHDA and CDR2 is SQIVND (reference sequence). The CDR3 bases are TGTGCCAGTAGACCCGGGACTAGCGGGAGTAATGAGCAGTTCTTC. Amino acid sequence: CASRPGTSGSNEQFF.

The chain has TRBV28 and TRBJ2-1, with TRBD1 identical over 7 bases. Germline assignment: CDR1 MDHEN and CDR2 SYDVKM. V gave up 5 bases and J gave up 3 bases; unmatched junction bases: 10. The CDR3 sequence is 16 residues long. For the CDR3, the DNA is TGTGCCAGCAGTCAACGACAGGGAAGGGTCTACAATGAGCAGTTCTTC. Encoded protein: CASSQRQGRVYNEQFF. The full variable domain, its missing parts supplied by reference TRBV28 and TRBJ2-1, is DVKVTQSSRYLVKRTGEKVFLECVQDMDHENMFWYRQDPGLGLRLIYFSYDVKMKEKGDIPEGYSVSREKKERFSLILESASTNQTSMYLCASSQRQGRVYNEQFFGPGTRLTVL.

The rearrangement links TRBV7-3 to TRBJ1-1; tentative D call: TRBD1 (5 bases). Germline values: CDR1 SGHTA, CDR2 FQGTGA. The length of the CDR3 is 13 residues. V was trimmed by 5 bases and J by 4 bases, leaving 11 bases between them. The CDR3 spells CASSASGITEAFF. The CDR3 nucleotides are TGTGCCAGCAGCGCCTCAGGGATCACTGAAGCTTTCTTT.

This sequence joins TRBV27 and TRBJ1-4; D may be TRBD1 (5 bases). Between the trimmed V and J ends, which lost 0 bases and 0 bases, there was a span of 8 bases. Germline V gives CDR1 MNHEY, CDR2 SMNVEV (reference sequence). There are 16 residues in the CDR3. CDR3 sequence reads: CASSLSRDSTNEKLFF. In nucleotides, the CDR3 is TGTGCCAGCAGTTTATCGAGGGACTCAACTAATGAAAAACTGTTTTTT.

This clone was detected only once. The V gene is TRBV11-3, the J gene TRBJ2-1; maybe TRBD2 (5 bases). This CDR3 is 13 amino acids long. Trimming took 3 bases from V and 4 from J, leaving 7 bases between them. The germline gives CDR1 SGHNT, CDR2 YENEEA. DNA for the CDR3: TGTGCCAGCAGCTTGGAGGCATACAATGAGCAGTTCTTC. Translation: CASSLEAYNEQFF.

The DNA of the CDR3 is TGCGCCAGCAGCCCGCCCCCGAGCACTGAAGCTTTCTTT. Protein: CASSPPPSTEAFF. The chain combines TRBV5-1 with TRBJ1-1; the D is unclear. Trimming cost V 4 bases and J 4 bases, with 11 bases left between them. CDR1 is SGHRS and CDR2 is YFSETQ in the germline V gene. The CDR3 runs to 13 residues.

Comments on this clone: The sample contains more than one DNA sequence encoding this CDR3. The genes are TRBV30 and TRBJ1-5; TRBD1 might be the D (6 bases). The CDR3 is made up of 13 amino acids. V was pared by 3 bases and J by 2 bases, with 8 bases between. Germline V gene sequence: CDR1 GTSNPN, CDR2 SVGIG (reference sequence). CDR3 region: CAWRKGGNQPQHF. For the CDR3, the DNA is TGTGCCTGGAGGAAGGGGGGCAATCAGCCCCAGCATTTT.

The rearrangement joins TRBV29-1 to TRBJ2-7; 9 bases fit TRBD2. The germline V gene encodes CDR1 SQVTM and CDR2 ANQGSEA. CDR3 size: 15 residues. Germline trimming cut 5 bases from V and 5 bases from J; bases unmatched to any gene: 13. The CDR3 region has the DNA TGCAGCGTTAGTAACCCGGGACTAGCTACCCACGAGCAGTACTTC. Protein: CSVSNPGLATHEQYF.

This clone was observed a few times. The V call is TRBV7-9, the J call TRBJ2-1; tentatively, D is TRBD1 (5 bases). The CDR3 consists of 16 residues. V lost 2 bases to trimming and J lost 6 bases, with 17 bases between them. CDR1 is SEHNR and CDR2 is FQNEAQ in the germline V gene (reference sequence). The CDR3 sequence: CASSLITVRAANEQFF. In nucleotides, the CDR3 is TGTGCCAGCAGCTTAATCACAGTCAGGGCCGCCAATGAGCAGTTCTTC.

The V call is TRBV27, the J call TRBJ2-5, with 12 bases identical to TRBD2. The CDR3 has 15 amino acids. The germline CDR1 and CDR2 sequences are MNHEY and SMNVEV (reference sequence). With V trimmed by 1 base and J by 13 bases, 10 bases remained unmatched. CDR3 region: CASSLCVGLAGGLYF. The CDR3, as DNA: TGTGCCAGCAGTTTATGCGTGGGACTAGCGGGTGGGCTGTACTTC.

In this sample, this clone turned up a few times. The J gene is TRBJ1-1, the V gene TRBV5-5; D perhaps matches TRBD1 (5 bases). Germline loops: CDR1 SGHKS, CDR2 YYEKEE (reference sequence). With 6 bases removed from V and 4 bases from J, the gap between germline ends came to 13 bases. The CDR3 has 13 amino acids. The DNA for the CDR3 is TGTGCCAGCACCGGGAGAGGGACCACTGAAGCTTTCTTT. Translating gives CASTGRGTTEAFF.

This clone came up a few times. The rearrangement joins TRBV30 to TRBJ1-2, with 7 nucleotides matching TRBD1. CDR3 length equals 16 residues. The germline gives CDR1 GTSNPN, CDR2 SVGIG (reference sequence). V lost 7 bases and J lost 4; bases outside the gene matches: 18. The CDR3 loop is CASYNYGQALSYGYTF. CDR3 coding DNA: TGTGCCTCCTATAATTATGGACAGGCACTATCCTATGGCTACACCTTC. Combining the CDR3 with reference TRBV30 and TRBJ1-2 gives the whole variable domain SQTIHQWPATLVQPVGSPLSLECTVEGTSNPNLYWYRQAAGRGLQLLFYSVGIGQISSEVPQNLSASRPQDRQFILSSKKLLLSDSGFYLCASYNYGQALSYGYTFGSGTRLTVV.

This clone was detected a few times. V usage is TRBV19 and J usage is TRBJ2-1; 11 nucleotides line up with TRBD2. Trimming removed 6 bases from V and 0 bases from J; junction bases left unmatched: 10. The germline CDR1 and CDR2 sequences are LNHDA and SQIVND (reference sequence). This CDR3 region has 18 residues. This CDR3 is CASRTSSGGLSSYNEQFF. CDR3 DNA: TGTGCCAGTAGGACTTCTAGCGGGGGGCTTAGCTCCTACAATGAGCAGTTCTTC.

This clone was picked up one time. The V and J genes are TRBV10-1 and TRBJ2-1; the match to TRBD2 covers 8 bases. Losses at the gene ends were 6 bases for V and 1 base for J; bases not matched to a gene: 8. This CDR3 contains 16 residues. The germline CDR1 and CDR2 sequences are WNHNN and SYGVQD (reference sequence). DNA of the CDR3: TGCGCCAGCAGCCCCGGGGTAGCGGGATCCTACAATGAGCAGTTCTTC. This translates into CASSPGVAGSYNEQFF.